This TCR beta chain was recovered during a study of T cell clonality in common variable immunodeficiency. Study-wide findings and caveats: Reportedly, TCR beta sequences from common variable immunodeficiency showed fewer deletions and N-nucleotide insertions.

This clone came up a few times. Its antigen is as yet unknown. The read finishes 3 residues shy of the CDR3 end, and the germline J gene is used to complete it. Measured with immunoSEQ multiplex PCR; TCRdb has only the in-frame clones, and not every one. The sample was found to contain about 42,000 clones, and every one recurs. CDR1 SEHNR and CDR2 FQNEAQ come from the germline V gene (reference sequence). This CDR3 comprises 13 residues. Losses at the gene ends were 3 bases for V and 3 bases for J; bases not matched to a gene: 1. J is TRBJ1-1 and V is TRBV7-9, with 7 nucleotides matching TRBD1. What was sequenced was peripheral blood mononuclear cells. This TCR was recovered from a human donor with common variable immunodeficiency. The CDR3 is CASSFTGDTEAFF. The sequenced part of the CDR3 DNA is TGTGCCAGCAGCTTCACAGGGGACACTGAA.